These 11 T cell receptor beta chains came from one sample sequenced in a study of blood T cell repertoires in COVID-19. Sequencing used immunoSEQ multiplex PCR; TCRdb keeps in-frame clones, though not all of them. The sample carries about 230,000 clones, over 85% recorded once. The sequenced sample was PBMCs or T cells enriched from blood (not recorded which). The origin of the receptors is a woman aged 30 to 39 with acute COVID-19.

The chain uses TRBV27 and TRBJ2-2; 9 bases match TRBD2. The CDR3 extends over 16 amino acids. Germline CDR1 MNHEY, CDR2 SMNVEV (reference sequence). J was trimmed by 6 bases and V by 3 bases; bases with no gene match: 8. The CDR3 is CASSFLRGGAPGELFF. The DNA of the CDR3 is TGTGCCAGCAGTTTTTTACGCGGGGGGGCCCCCGGGGAGCTGTTTTTT.

The chain has TRBV28 and TRBJ2-3; 8 nucleotides align to TRBD2. There are 15 residues in the CDR3. CDR1 is MDHEN and CDR2 is SYDVKM in the germline V gene. V shed 9 bases and J 0 bases; nucleotides not matched to a gene: 8. The CDR3 coding sequence is TGTGCCAGTGACGTTAGCGGGGTTAGCACAGATACGCAGTATTTT. Its protein product is CASDVSGVSTDTQYF.

This chain joins TRBV7-9 and TRBJ1-6; maybe TRBD1 (5 bases). V lost 1 base and J lost 9, with 7 bases in between. Looked up from germline, CDR1 is SEHNR and CDR2 is FQNEAQ (reference sequence). This CDR3 has 13 residues. Written as DNA, the CDR3 is TGTGCCAGCAGCTTAGTAGGGGCTTCACCCCTCCACTTT. The encoded protein is CASSLVGASPLHF.

The rearrangement links TRBV3-1 (or the pseudogene TRBV3-2) to TRBJ1-4; a weak D match, TRBD1 (6 bases). V shed 4 bases and J shed 3 bases, with 15 bases lying between them. CDR1 is LGHDT and CDR2 is YNNKEL in the germline V gene (reference sequence). This CDR3 has 16 residues. Here the CDR3 reads CASSLGTRGANEKLFF. CDR3 DNA sequence: TGTGCCAGCAGCCTCGGGACCAGGGGAGCTAATGAAAAACTGTTTTTT.

The chain combines TRBV7-2 with TRBJ2-1; 7 bases map to TRBD1. The germline V gene has CDR1 SGHTA and CDR2 FQGNSA. The CDR3 totals 15 residues. V shed 4 bases, J shed 3 bases, and the junction held 6 bases outside the gene matches. CDR3 DNA: TGTGCCAGCAGCTCGCCGGGACAGATCTACAATGAGCAGTTCTTC. Its translation is CASSSPGQIYNEQFF.

This clone was seen a few times. The rearrangement joins TRBV6-2 or TRBV6-3 to TRBJ1-2; D is uncertain. V lost 5 bases, J lost 0 bases, and 16 bases lay in between. The CDR3 is made up of 16 amino acids. Germline-derived CDR1 and CDR2 are MNHEY and SVGEGT. The CDR3 loop is CASSRPSTRANYGYTF. The CDR3 DNA reads as TGTGCCAGCAGTCGGCCTAGCACACGCGCTAACTATGGCTACACCTTC.

The V and J genes are TRBV12-3 or TRBV12-4 and TRBJ1-1, with D perhaps matching TRBD1 (6 bases). The CDR3 is 13 amino acids. Trimming took off 6 bases at V and 0 bases at J, with 8 bases between the two ends. CDR3: CASRGHMNTEAFF. The CDR3 DNA is TGTGCCAGCAGGGGACACATGAACACTGAAGCTTTCTTT.

V is TRBV4-1 and J is TRBJ2-7; the D gene is possibly TRBD2 (6 bases). The CDR3 runs 15 residues. The V gene's germline CDR1 is MGHRA and CDR2 YSYEKL. V was clipped by 4 bases and J by 3 bases, with 16 bases between them. CDR3 region: CASSLRDRGDYEQYF. The DNA for the CDR3 is TGCGCCAGCAGCCTGCGGGACCGAGGAGACTACGAGCAGTACTTC.

J is TRBJ2-5 and V is TRBV6-5; 8 bases line up with TRBD1. The junction had 4 bases not matched to a gene; V was cut back by 2 bases and J by 5 bases. Per the germline V gene, CDR1 is MNHEY and CDR2 is SVGAGI. The CDR3 extends over 14 amino acids. CDR3 in amino acids: CASSYNRGMETQYF. CDR3 DNA: TGTGCCAGCAGTTACAACAGGGGGATGGAGACCCAGTACTTC.

The chain has TRBV20-1 and TRBJ1-4; no definite D call. Germline V gene data show CDR1 as DFQATT and CDR2 as SNEGSKA (reference sequence). The germline V and J ends were trimmed by 6 bases and 11 bases, with 13 bases remaining between them. The CDR3 has 11 amino acids. The DNA of the CDR3 is TGCAGTGCACTAGAAGGGATTAAACTGTTTTTT. This sequence encodes CSALEGIKLFF.

The chain has TRBV7-2 and TRBJ2-3, with 12 bases fitting TRBD2. V lost 1 base to trimming and J lost 0 bases; unmatched junction nucleotides: 2. This CDR3 has 17 residues. Looked up from germline, CDR1 is SGHTA and CDR2 is FQGNSA. This CDR3 is CASSLGLAGASTDTQYF. CDR3 bases: TGTGCCAGCAGCTTAGGACTAGCGGGGGCCAGCACAGATACGCAGTATTTT. The complete variable domain, with remaining parts taken from reference TRBV7-2 and TRBJ2-3, reads GAGVSQSPSNKVTEKGKDVELRCDPISGHTALYWYRQSLGQGLEFLIYFQGNSAPDKSGLPSDRFSAERTGGSVSTLTIQRTQQEDSAVYLCASSLGLAGASTDTQYFGPGTRLTVL.